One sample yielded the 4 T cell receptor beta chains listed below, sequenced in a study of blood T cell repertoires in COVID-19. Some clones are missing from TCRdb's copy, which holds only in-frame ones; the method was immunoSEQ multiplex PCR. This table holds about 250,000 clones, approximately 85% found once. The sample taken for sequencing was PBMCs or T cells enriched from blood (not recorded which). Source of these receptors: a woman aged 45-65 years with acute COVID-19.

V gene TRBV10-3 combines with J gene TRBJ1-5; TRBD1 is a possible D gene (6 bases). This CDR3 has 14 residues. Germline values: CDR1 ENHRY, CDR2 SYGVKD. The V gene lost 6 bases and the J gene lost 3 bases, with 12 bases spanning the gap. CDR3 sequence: CAIRGGGDNQPQHF. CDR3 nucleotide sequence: TGTGCCATCAGGGGAGGGGGGGACAATCAGCCCCAGCATTTT.

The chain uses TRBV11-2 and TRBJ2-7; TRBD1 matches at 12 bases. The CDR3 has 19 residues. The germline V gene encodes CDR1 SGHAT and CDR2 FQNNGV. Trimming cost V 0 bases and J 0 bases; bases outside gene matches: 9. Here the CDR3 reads CASSLEGTGGFGRSYEQYF. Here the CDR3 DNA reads TGTGCCAGCAGCTTAGAAGGGACAGGGGGCTTCGGTCGCTCCTACGAGCAGTACTTC.

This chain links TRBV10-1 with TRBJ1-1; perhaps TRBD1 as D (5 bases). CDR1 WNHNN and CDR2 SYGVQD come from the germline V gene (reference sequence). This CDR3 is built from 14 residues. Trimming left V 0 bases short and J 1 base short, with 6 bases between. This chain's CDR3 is CASSESGPNTEAFF. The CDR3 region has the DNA TGCGCCAGCAGTGAGTCGGGGCCGAACACTGAAGCTTTCTTT.

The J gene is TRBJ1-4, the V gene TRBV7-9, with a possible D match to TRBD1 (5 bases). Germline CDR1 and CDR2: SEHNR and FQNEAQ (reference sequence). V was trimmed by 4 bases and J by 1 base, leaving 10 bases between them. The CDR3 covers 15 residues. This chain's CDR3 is CASSSRGGTNEKLFF. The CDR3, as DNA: TGTGCCAGCAGCTCACGGGGGGGAACTAATGAAAAACTGTTTTTT.